Following are 4 T cell receptor beta chains from one sample sequenced in a study of T cells in Graves' hyperthyroidism and ophthalmopathy. Amplified regions were TCR beta CDR3 sequences from RNA transcripts. The HTBI primer set served for first-round RT-PCR of the TCR CDR3. From the multiplex PCR reads, TCRdb called clonotypes with MiXCR, one entry per CDR3 protein. The table records 620,000 or so distinct CDR3 sequences, about 15% of them present only once. The sequenced sample consisted of blood. These receptors were taken from a woman between 50 and 59 years old with Graves' ophthalmopathy.

This clonotype was detected a few times. This chain joins TRBV6-1 and TRBJ2-2, with D perhaps given as TRBD1 or TRBD2 (6 bases each). Trimming stripped 5 bases from V and 17 bases from J, with 24 bases between. CDR1 is MNHNS and CDR2 is SASEGT in the germline V gene. The length of the CDR3 is 14 residues. CDR3 amino acids: CASSPRTGRSGPFF. CDR3 nucleotide sequence: TGTGCCAGCAGTCCGAGAACAGGGAGGAGTGGGCCCTTTTTT.

This clonotype was recorded at least ten times. V is TRBV2 and J is TRBJ1-1; weak D call: TRBD1 (6 bases). Trimming cost V 8 bases and J 2 bases, with 18 bases left between them. Looked up from germline, CDR1 is SNHLY and CDR2 is FYNNEI. CDR3 size: 15 residues. The CDR3 is CASRTEPTTNTEAFF. CDR3 in DNA: TGTGCCAGCCGGACAGAACCAACTACTAACACTGAAGCTTTCTTT.

A few counts support this clonotype. One base away lies a much larger clone, so this may be a sequencing read error. This chain links TRBV7-9 with TRBJ2-1, with D perhaps matching TRBD2 (6 bases). Trimming stripped 4 bases from V and 9 bases from J, with 16 bases between. CDR1 is SEHNR, CDR2 FQNEAQ, per germline (reference sequence). The length of the CDR3 is 14 residues. The CDR3 reads CASSSGEVNSEQFF. CDR3 DNA sequence: TGTGCCAGCAGCTCTGGGGAGGTTAACAGTGAGCAGTTCTTC.

This clonotype has only a few counts. The V gene is TRBV4-1, the J gene TRBJ2-3; D is uncertain. The length of the CDR3 is 14 residues. With 0 bases removed from V and 2 bases from J, the gap between germline ends came to 6 bases. The V gene's germline CDR1 is MGHRA and CDR2 YSYEKL. CDR3 in amino acids: CASSQDLATDTQYF. For the CDR3, the DNA is TGCGCCAGCAGCCAAGATCTGGCCACAGATACGCAGTATTTT.